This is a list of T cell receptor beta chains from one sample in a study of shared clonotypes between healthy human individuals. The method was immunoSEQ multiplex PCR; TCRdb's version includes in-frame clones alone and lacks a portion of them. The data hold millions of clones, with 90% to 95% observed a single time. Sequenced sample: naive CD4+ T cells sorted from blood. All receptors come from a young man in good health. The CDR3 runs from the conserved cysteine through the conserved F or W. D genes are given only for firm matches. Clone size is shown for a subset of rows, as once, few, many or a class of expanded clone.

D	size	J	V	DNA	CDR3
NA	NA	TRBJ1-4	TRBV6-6	TGTGCCAGCATAAACAGCAACTATGAAAAACTGTTTTTT	CASINSNYEKLFF
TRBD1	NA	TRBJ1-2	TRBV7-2	TGTGCCAGCAGCTCTACCGGGACAGGGAATTTCTATGGCTACACCTTC	CASSSTGTGNFYGYTF
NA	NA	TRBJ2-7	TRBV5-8	TGTGCCAGCAGCTGGGGAGATGGGCTATACGAGCAGTACTTC	CASSWGDGLYEQYF
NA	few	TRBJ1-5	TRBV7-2	TGTGCCAGCAGCCGGACTGGCAATCAGCCCCAGCATTTT	CASSRTGNQPQHF
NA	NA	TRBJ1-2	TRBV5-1	TGCGCCAGCAGCGAGGCTAACTATGGCTACACCTTC	CASSEANYGYTF
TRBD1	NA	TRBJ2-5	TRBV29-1	TGCAGCGCCCGGGACAGAGGACGCCAAGAGACCCAGTACTTC	CSARDRGRQETQYF
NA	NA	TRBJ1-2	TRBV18	TGTGCCAGCTCAGAGCTCTCAGGTAGCGCCGACACCTTC	CASSELSGSADTF
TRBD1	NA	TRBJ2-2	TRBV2	TGTGCCAGGAGGGACAGGGGCTACACCGGGGAGCTGTTTTTT	CARRDRGYTGELFF
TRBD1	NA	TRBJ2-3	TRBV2	TGTGCCAGCAGTCCGGACAGGGGGCAGACAGATACGCAGTATTTT	CASSPDRGQTDTQYF
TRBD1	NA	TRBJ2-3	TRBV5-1	TGCGCCAGCAGCCAGAGGCCGGGACAGAGCACAGATACGCAGTATTTT	CASSQRPGQSTDTQYF
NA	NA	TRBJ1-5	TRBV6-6	TGTGCCAGCAGCCCCACAGGGAGCGGTAATCAGCCCCAGCATTTT	CASSPTGSGNQPQHF
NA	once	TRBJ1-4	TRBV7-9	TGTGCCAGCAGCTTAGAGCAGGGCCCTAATGAAAAACTGTTTTTT	CASSLEQGPNEKLFF
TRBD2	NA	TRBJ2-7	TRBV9	TGTGCCAGCAGCGTGGGCGGGAGTGGTACCTACGAGCAGTACTTC	CASSVGGSGTYEQYF
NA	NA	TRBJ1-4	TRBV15	TGTGCCACCAGCAGAGGACGGCTAAATGAAAAACTGTTTTTT	CATSRGRLNEKLFF
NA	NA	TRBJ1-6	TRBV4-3	TGCGCCAGCAGCCAAGCCGTATCAGGGCCCTCAAATTCACCCCTCCACTTT	CASSQAVSGPSNSPLHF
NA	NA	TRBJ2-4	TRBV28	TGTGCCAGCAGTTTATACGGGTCCAGCAACATTCAGTACTTC	CASSLYGSSNIQYF
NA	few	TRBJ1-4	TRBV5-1	TGCGCCAGCAGCTCGATGGGTAATGAAAAACTGTTTTTT	CASSSMGNEKLFF
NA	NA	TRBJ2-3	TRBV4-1	TGCGCCAGCAGCCAAGTCCGAGTAGCGGAGTCCACAGATACGCAGTATTTT	CASSQVRVAESTDTQYF
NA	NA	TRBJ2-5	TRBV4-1	TGCGCCAGCAGCCAAGCCATTGGAGAGACCCAGTACTTC	CASSQAIGETQYF
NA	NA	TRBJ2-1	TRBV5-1	TGCGCCAGCAGGACAGCAACAACAACCGACAATGAGCAGTTCTTC	CASRTATTTDNEQFF
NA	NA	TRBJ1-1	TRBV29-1	TGCAGCGGTGGACACACGAACACTGAAGCTTTCTTT	CSGGHTNTEAFF
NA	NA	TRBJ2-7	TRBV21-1	TGTGCCAGCAGCAGATCGTTGACAGGGGGCTACGAGCAGTACTTC	CASSRSLTGGYEQYF
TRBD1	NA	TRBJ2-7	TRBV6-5	TGTGCCAGCAGGGCCGGGACAGGGAGTTATTACGAGCAGTACTTC	CASRAGTGSYYEQYF
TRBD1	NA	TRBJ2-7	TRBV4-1	TGCGCCAGCAGCCTCGGGACAGGGGGCTGGGACGAGCAGTACTTC	CASSLGTGGWDEQYF
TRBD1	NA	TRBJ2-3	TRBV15	TGTGCCACCAGCAGAGGGAGACAGGGGGGATACACAGATACGCAGTATTTT	CATSRGRQGGYTDTQYF
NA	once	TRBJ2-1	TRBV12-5	TGTGCTAGTGGTTTACTGGAAGCCGAGCAGTTCTTC	CASGLLEAEQFF
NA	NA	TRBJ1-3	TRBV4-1	TGCGCCAGCAGCCCACACCGAAACACCATATATTTT	CASSPHRNTIYF
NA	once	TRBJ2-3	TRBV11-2	TGTGCCAGCAGGCCTAGCAGCACAGATACGCAGTATTTT	CASRPSSTDTQYF
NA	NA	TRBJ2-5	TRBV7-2	TGTGCCAGCAGCCCGAGGCGGGGCTTACAAGAGACCCAGTACTTC	CASSPRRGLQETQYF
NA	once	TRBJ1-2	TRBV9	TGTGCCAGCAGCGTAGGCCCCGGGGGAGGCTACACCTTC	CASSVGPGGGYTF
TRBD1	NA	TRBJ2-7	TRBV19	TGTGCCAGTAGTCCCCGACCCGGGACAGAAGCCGAGCAGTACTTC	CASSPRPGTEAEQYF